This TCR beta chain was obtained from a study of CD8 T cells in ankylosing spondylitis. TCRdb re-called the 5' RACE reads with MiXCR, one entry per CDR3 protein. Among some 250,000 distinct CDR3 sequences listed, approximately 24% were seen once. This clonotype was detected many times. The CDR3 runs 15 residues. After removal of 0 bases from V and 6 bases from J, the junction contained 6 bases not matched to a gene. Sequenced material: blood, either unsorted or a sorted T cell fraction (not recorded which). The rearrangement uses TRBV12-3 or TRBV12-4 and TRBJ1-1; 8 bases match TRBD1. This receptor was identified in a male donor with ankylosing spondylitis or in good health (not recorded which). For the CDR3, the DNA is TGTGCCAGCAGTTTAGCACAGGGGGATGGAGCTGAAGCTTTCTTT. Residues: CASSLAQGDGAEAFF.